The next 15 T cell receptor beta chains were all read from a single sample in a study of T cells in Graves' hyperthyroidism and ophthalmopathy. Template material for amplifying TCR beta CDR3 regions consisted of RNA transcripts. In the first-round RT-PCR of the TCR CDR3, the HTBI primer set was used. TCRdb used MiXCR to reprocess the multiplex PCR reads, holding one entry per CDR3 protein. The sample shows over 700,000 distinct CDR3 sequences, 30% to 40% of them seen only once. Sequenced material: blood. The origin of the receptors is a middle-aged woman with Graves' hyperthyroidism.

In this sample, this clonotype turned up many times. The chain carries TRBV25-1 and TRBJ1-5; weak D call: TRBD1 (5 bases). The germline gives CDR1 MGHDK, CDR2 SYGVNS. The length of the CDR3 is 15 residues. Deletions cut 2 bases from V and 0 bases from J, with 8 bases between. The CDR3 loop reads CASSEGGSSNQPQHF. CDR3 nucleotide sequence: TGTGCCAGCAGTGAAGGGGGGTCTAGCAATCAGCCCCAGCATTTT.

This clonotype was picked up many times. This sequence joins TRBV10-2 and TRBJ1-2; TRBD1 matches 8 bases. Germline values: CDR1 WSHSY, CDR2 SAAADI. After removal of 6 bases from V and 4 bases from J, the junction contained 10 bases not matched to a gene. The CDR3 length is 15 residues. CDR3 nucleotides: TGCGCCAGCAGGGACAGGGTAGGAGGCGGCTATGGCTACACCTTC. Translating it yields CASRDRVGGGYGYTF.

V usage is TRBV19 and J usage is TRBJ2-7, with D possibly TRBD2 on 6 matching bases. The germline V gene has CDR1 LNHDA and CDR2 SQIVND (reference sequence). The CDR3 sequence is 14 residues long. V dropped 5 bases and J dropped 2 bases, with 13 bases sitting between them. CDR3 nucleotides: TGTGCCAGTAGTGCGGGACTCCGAGCCTACGAGCAGTACTTC. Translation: CASSAGLRAYEQYF.

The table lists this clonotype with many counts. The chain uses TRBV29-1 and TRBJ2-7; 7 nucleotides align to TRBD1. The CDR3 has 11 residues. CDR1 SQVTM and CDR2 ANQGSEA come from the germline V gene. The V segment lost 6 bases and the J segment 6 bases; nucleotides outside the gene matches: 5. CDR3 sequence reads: CSVDTGAEQYF. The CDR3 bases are TGCAGCGTCGACACAGGGGCCGAGCAGTACTTC.

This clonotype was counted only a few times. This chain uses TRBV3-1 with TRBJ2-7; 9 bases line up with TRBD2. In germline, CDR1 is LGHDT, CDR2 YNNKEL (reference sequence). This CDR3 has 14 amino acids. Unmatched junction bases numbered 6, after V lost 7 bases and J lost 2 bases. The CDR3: CASTNSGRPYEQYF. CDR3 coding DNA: TGTGCCAGCACCAATAGCGGGAGACCCTACGAGCAGTACTTC.

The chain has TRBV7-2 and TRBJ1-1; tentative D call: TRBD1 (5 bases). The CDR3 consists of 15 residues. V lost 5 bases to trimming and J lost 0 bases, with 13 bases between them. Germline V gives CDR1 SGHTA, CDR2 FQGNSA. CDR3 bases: TGTGCCAGCAGCCTATACTCACAGGTGAACACTGAAGCTTTCTTT. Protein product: CASSLYSQVNTEAFF.

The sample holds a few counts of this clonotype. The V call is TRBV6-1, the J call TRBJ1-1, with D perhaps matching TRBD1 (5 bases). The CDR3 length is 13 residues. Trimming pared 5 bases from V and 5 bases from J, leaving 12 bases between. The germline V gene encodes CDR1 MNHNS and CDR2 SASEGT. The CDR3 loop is CASSPPRGTEAFF. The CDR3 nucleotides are TGTGCCAGCAGTCCCCCTCGGGGGACTGAAGCTTTCTTT.

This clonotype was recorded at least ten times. The CDR3 sequence is CASSIDRDNQPQHF. As DNA, the CDR3 is TGTGCCAGTAGTATAGACAGGGATAATCAGCCCCAGCATTTT. This rearrangement joins TRBV19 to TRBJ1-5; D might be TRBD1 (5 bases). The CDR3 covers 14 residues. Germline CDR1 is LNHDA and CDR2 is SQIVND (reference sequence). V gave up 0 bases and J gave up 4 bases, with 7 bases separating them.

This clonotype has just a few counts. CDR3 nucleotide sequence: TGTGCCAGCAGTTACTCTACAGGGGGGGATGAAAAACTGTTTTTT. Its protein is CASSYSTGGDEKLFF. The rearrangement joins TRBV6-5 to TRBJ1-4, with 8 nucleotides matching TRBD1. With 0 bases clipped from V and 6 bases from J, the junction kept 3 bases outside the gene matches. This CDR3 is built from 15 residues. Germline V CDR1 and CDR2: MNHEY, SVGAGI.

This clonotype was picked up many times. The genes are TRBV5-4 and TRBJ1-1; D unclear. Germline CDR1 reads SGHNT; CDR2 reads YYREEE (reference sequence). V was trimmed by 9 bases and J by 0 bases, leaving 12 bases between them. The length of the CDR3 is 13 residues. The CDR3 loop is CATFLGMNTEAFF. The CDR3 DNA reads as TGTGCCACCTTTTTGGGAATGAACACTGAAGCTTTCTTT.

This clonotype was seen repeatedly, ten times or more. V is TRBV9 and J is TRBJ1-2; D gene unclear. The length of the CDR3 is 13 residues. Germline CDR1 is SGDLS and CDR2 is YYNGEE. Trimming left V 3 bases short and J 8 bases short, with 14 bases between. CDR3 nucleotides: TGTGCCAGCAGCGGTGGCCCCGGGCTAGGCTACACCTTC. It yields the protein CASSGGPGLGYTF. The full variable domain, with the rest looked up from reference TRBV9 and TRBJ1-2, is DSGVTQTPKHLITATGQRVTLRCSPRSGDLSVYWYQQSLDQGLQFLIQYYNGEERAKGNILERFSAQQFPDLHSELNLSSLELGDSALYFCASSGGPGLGYTFGSGTRLTVV.

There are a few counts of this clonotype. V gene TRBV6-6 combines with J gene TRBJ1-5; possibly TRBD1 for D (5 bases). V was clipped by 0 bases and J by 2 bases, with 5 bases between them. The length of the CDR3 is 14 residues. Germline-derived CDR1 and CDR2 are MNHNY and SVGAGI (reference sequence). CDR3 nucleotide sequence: TGTGCCAGCAGTTACTCGACAGGCAATCAGCCCCAGCATTTT. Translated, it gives CASSYSTGNQPQHF.

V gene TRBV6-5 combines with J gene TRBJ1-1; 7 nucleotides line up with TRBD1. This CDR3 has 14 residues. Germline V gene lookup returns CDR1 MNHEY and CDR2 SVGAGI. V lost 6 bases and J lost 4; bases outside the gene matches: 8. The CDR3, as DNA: TGTGCCAGCAGGCCCTATAACAGGGGCACTGAAGCTTTCTTT. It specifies CASRPYNRGTEAFF.

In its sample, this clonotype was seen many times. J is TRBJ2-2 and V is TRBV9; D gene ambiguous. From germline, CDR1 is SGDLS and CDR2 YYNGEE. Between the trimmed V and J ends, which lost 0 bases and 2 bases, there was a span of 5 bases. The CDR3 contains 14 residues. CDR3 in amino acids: CASSVAHNTGELFF. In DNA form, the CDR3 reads TGTGCCAGCAGCGTAGCCCACAACACCGGGGAGCTGTTTTTT. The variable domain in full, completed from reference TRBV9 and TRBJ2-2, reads DSGVTQTPKHLITATGQRVTLRCSPRSGDLSVYWYQQSLDQGLQFLIQYYNGEERAKGNILERFSAQQFPDLHSELNLSSLELGDSALYFCASSVAHNTGELFFGEGSRLTVL.

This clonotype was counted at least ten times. The CDR3 here is CASSPGQAAPLHF. CDR3 nucleotide sequence: TGTGCCAGTAGCCCAGGCCAGGCAGCACCCCTCCACTTT. V usage is TRBV19 and J usage is TRBJ1-6; D is uncertain. Trimming took off 6 bases at V and 11 bases at J, with 14 bases between the two ends. Germline CDR1 LNHDA, CDR2 SQIVND (reference sequence). The CDR3 is 13 residues long.